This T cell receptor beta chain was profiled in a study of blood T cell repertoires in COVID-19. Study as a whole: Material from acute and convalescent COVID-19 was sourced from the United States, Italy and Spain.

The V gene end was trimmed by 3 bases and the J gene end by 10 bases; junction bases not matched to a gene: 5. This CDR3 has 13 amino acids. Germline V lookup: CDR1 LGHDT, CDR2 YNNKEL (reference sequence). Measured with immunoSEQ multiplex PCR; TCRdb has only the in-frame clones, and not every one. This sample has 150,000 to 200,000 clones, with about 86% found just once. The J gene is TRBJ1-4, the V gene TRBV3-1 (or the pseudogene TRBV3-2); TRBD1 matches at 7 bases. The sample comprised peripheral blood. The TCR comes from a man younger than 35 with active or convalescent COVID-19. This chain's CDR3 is CASSHLGQTKLFF. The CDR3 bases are TGTGCCAGCAGCCACCTGGGACAGACAAAACTGTTTTTT.